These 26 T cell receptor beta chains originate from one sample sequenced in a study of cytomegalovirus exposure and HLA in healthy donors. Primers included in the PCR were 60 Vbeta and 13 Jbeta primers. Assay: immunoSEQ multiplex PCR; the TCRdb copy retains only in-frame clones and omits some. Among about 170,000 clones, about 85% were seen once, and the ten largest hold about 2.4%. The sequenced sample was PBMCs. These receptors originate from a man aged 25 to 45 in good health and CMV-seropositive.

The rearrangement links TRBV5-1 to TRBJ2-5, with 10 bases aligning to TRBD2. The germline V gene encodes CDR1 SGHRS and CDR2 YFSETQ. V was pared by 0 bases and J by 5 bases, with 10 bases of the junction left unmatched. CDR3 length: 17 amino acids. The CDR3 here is CASSLAPLAGGGETQYF. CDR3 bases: TGCGCCAGCAGCTTGGCCCCTTTAGCGGGAGGAGGTGAGACCCAGTACTTC.

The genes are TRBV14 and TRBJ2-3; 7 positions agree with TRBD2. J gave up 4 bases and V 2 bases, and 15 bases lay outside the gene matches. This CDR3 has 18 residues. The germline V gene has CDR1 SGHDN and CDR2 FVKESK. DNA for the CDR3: TGTGCCAGCAGCCAATACGTCAAGCGGGACTATCGAGCAGATACGCAGTATTTT. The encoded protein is CASSQYVKRDYRADTQYF.

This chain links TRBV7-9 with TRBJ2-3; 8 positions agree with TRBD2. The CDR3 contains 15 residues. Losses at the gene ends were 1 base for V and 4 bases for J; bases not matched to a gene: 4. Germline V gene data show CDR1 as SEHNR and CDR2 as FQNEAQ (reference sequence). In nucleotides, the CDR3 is TGTGCCAGCAGCTTAGTGGCGGGAGGAGCAGATACGCAGTATTTT. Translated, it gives CASSLVAGGADTQYF.

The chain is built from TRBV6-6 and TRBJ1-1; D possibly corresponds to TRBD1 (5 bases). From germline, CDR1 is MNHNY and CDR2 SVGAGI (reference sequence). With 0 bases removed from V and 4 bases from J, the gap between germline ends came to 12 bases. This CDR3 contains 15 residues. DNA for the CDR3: TGTGCCAGCAGTTACTCGTGGGGCAGAGGCACTGAAGCTTTCTTT. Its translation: CASSYSWGRGTEAFF.

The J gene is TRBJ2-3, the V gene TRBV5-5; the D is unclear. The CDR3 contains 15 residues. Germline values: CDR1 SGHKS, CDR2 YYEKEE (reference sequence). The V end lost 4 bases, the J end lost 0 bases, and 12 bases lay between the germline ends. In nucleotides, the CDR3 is TGTGCCAGCAGCCCTCGGAGCATCAGCACAGATACGCAGTATTTT. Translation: CASSPRSISTDTQYF.

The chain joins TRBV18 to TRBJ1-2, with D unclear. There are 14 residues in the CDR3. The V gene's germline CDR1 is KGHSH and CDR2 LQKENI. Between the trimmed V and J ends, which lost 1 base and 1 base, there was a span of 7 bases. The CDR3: CASSPQSVNYGYTF. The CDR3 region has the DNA TGTGCCAGCTCACCACAATCAGTTAACTATGGCTACACCTTC.

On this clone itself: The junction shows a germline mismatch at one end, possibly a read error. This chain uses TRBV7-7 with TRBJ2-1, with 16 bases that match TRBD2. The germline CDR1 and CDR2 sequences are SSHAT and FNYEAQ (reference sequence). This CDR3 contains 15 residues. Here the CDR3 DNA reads TGTGCTAGCAGAGGGGGGGGACTAGCGGGAGGGCGTACGTTCTTC. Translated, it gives CASRGGGLAGGRTFF.

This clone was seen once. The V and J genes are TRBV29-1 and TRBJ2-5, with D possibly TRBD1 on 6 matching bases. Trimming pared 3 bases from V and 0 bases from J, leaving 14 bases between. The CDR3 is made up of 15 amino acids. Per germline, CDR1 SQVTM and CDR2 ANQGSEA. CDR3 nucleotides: TGCAGCGTTGAGTCGACAGGTTGGAACCAAGAGACCCAGTACTTC. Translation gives CSVESTGWNQETQYF. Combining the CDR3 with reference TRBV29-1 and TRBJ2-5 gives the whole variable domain SAVISQKPSRDICQRGTSLTIQCQVDSQVTMMFWYRQQPGQSLTLIATANQGSEATYESGFVIDKFPISRPNLTFSTLTVSNMSPEDSSIYLCSVESTGWNQETQYFGPGTRLLVL.

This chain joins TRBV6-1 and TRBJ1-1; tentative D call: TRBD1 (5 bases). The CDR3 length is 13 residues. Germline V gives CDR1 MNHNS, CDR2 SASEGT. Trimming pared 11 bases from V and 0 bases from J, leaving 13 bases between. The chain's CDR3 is CASGRGMNTEAFF. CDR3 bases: TGTGCCTCTGGGCGGGGGATGAACACTGAAGCTTTCTTT.

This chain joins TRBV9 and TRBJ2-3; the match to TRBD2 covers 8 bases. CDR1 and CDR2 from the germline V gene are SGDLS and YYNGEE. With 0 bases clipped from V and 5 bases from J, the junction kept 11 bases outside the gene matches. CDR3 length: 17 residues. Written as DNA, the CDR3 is TGTGCCAGCAGCGTAGCCCCACTAACGGGAGGGTTAGATACGCAGTATTTT. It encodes CASSVAPLTGGLDTQYF.

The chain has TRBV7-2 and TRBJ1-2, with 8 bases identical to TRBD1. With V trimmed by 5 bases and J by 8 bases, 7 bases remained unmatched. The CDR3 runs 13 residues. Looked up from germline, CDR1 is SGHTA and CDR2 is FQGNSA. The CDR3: CASSPRQGHGYTF. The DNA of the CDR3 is TGTGCCAGCAGCCCTAGACAGGGGCACGGCTACACCTTC.

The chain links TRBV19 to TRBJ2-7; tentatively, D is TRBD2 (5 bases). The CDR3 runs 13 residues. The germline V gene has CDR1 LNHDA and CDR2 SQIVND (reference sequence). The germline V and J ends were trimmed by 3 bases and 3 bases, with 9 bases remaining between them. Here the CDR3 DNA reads TGTGCCAGTAGTATCGCGGGCGGCTACGAGCAGTACTTC. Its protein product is CASSIAGGYEQYF.

CDR3 protein: CASSFPRLAGAITGVYEQYF. The CDR3 DNA reads TGTGCCAGCAGTTTCCCCAGACTAGCGGGAGCTATTACTGGGGTCTACGAGCAGTACTTC. V is TRBV28 and J is TRBJ2-7; TRBD2 matches 12 bases. The germline V gene has CDR1 MDHEN and CDR2 SYDVKM. The ends lost 3 bases at V and 3 bases at J; junction bases unmatched: 18. The CDR3 covers 20 residues.

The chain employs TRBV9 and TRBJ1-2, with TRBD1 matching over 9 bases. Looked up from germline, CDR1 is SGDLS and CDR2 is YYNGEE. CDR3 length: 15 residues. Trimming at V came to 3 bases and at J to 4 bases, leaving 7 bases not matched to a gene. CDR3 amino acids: CASSALGTGSYGYTF. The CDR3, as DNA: TGTGCCAGCAGCGCCCTCGGGACAGGGTCCTATGGCTACACCTTC. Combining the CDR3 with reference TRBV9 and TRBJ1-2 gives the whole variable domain DSGVTQTPKHLITATGQRVTLRCSPRSGDLSVYWYQQSLDQGLQFLIQYYNGEERAKGNILERFSAQQFPDLHSELNLSSLELGDSALYFCASSALGTGSYGYTFGSGTRLTVV.

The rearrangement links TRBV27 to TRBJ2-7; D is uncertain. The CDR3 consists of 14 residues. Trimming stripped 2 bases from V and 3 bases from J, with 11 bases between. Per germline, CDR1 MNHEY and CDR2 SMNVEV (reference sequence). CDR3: CASSLNIHYYEQYV. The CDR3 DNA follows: TGTGCCAGCAGTTTAAATATACATTACTACGAGCAGTACGTC.

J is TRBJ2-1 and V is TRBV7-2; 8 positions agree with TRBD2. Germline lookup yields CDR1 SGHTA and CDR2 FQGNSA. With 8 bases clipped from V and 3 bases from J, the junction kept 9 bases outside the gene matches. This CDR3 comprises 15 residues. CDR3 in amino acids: CASQFAGGLYNEQFF. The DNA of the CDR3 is TGTGCCAGCCAATTTGCGGGAGGCCTCTACAATGAGCAGTTCTTC.

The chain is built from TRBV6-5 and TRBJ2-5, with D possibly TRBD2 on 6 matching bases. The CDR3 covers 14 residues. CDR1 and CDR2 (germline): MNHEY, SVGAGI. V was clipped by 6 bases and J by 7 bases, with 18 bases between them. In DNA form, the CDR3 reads TGTGCCAGCAGCCCGCATAGATCGGAGGGGACCCAGTACTTC. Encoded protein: CASSPHRSEGTQYF.

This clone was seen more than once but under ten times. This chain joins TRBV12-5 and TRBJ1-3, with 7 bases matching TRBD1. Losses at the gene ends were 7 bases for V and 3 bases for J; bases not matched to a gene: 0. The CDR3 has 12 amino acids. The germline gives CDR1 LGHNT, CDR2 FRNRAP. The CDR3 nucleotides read TGTGCTAGTGACAGGGGTGGAAACACCATATATTTT. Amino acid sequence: CASDRGGNTIYF.

As DNA, the CDR3 is TGTGCCAGCAGCGTCACCCTTGGCGGGATCCAACGGGAGACCCAGTACTTC. Its translation: CASSVTLGGIQRETQYF. This chain connects TRBV9 to TRBJ2-5, with a weak D call TRBD2 (6 bases). V lost 2 bases to trimming and J lost 5 bases, with 22 bases between them. Germline CDR1 SGDLS, CDR2 YYNGEE. The length of the CDR3 is 17 residues.

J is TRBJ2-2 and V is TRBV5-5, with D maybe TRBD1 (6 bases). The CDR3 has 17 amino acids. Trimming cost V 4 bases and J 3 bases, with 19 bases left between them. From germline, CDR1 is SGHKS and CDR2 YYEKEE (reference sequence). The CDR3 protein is CASSPTPQGSHTGELFF. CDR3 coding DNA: TGTGCCAGCAGCCCGACCCCACAGGGATCCCACACCGGGGAGCTGTTTTTT. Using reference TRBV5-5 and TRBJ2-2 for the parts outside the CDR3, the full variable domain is DAGVTQSPTHLIKTRGQQVTLRCSPISGHKSVSWYQQVLGQGPQFIFQYYEKEERGRGNFPDRFSARQFPNYSSELNVNALLLGDSALYLCASSPTPQGSHTGELFFGEGSRLTVL.

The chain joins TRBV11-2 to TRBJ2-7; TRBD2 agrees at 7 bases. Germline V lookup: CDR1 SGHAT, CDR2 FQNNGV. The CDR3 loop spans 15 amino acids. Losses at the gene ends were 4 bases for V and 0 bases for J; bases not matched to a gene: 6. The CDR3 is CASSSSSGSSYEQYF. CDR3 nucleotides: TGTGCCAGCAGCTCGTCTAGCGGTAGCTCCTACGAGCAGTACTTC.

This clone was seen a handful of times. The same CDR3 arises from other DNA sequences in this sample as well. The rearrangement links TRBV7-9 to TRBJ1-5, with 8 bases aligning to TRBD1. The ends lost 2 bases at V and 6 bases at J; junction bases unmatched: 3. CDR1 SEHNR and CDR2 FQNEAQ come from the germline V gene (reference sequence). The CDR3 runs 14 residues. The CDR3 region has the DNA TGTGCCAGCAGCTTAACAGGGGGAAGTCAGCCCCAGCATTTT. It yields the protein CASSLTGGSQPQHF.

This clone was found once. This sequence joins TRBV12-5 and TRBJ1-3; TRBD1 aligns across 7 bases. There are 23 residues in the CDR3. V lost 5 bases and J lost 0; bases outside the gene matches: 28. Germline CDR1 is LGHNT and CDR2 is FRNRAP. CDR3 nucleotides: TGTGCTAGTGGTCCGGCCTCTAACAAATTGACAGGGAGAGACATATACTCTGGAAACACCATATATTTT. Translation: CASGPASNKLTGRDIYSGNTIYF.

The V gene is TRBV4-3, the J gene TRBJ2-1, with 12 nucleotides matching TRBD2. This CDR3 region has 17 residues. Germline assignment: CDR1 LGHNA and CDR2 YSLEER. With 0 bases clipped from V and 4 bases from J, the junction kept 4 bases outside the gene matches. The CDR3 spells CASSQDATSGSYNEQFF. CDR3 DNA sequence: TGCGCCAGCAGCCAAGATGCGACTAGCGGGAGTTACAATGAGCAGTTCTTC.

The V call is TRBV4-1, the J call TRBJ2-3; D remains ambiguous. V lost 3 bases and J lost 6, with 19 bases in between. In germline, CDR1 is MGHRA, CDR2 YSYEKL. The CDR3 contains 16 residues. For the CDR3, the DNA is TGCGCCAGCAGCCATCTTTCGCCGGGTCTCAAGGATACGCAGTATTTT. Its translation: CASSHLSPGLKDTQYF.

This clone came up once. The CDR3 region is CASSRDSFYGYTF. The CDR3 DNA is TGTGCCAGCAGCCGGGACAGCTTCTATGGCTACACCTTC. V gene TRBV7-9 combines with J gene TRBJ1-2; 7 bases are a match to TRBD1. Germline CDR1 is SEHNR and CDR2 is FQNEAQ (reference sequence). The CDR3 runs to 13 residues. The trim removed 5 bases at V and 4 bases at J, leaving 4 bases unmatched.